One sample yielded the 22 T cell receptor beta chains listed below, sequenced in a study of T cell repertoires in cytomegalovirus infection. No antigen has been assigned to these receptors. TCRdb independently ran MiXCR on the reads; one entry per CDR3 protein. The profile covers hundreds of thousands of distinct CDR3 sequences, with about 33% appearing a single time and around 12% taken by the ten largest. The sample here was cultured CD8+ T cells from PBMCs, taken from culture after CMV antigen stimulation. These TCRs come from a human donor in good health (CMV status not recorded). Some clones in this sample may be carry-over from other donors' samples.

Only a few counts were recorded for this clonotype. This chain's CDR3 is CASSFPHSPGYTF. For the CDR3, the DNA is TGCGCCAGCAGCTTCCCCCATTCTCCTGGCTACACCTTC. The rearrangement uses TRBV5-1 and TRBJ1-2; D ambiguous. Trimming left V 2 bases short and J 7 bases short, with 12 bases between. The CDR3 has 13 amino acids. In germline, CDR1 is SGHRS, CDR2 YFSETQ.

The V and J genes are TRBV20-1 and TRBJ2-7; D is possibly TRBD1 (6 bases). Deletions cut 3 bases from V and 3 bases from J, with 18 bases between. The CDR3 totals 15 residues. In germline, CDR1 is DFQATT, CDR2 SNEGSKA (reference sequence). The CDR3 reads CSASGAQGFVYEQYV. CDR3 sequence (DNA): TGCAGTGCTAGCGGGGCCCAGGGGTTTGTCTACGAGCAGTACGTC.

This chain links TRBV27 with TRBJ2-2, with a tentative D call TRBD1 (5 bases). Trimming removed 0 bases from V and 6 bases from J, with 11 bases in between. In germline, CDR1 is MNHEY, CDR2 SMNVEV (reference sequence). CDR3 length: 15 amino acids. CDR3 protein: CASSLSWQGAGELFF. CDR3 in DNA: TGTGCCAGCAGTTTATCGTGGCAAGGGGCCGGGGAGCTGTTTTTT.

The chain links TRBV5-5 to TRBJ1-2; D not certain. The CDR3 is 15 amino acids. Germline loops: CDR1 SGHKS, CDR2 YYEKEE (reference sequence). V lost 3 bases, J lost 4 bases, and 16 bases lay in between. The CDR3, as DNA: TGTGCCAGCAGCTGGGGAAAGGAGGTAATCTATGGCTACACCTTC. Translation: CASSWGKEVIYGYTF.

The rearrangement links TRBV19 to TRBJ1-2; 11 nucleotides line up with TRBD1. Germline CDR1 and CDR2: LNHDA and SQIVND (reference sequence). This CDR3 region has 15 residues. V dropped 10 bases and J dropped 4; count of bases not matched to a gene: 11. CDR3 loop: CATTDGQGASYGYTF. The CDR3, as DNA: TGTGCCACAACCGACGGACAGGGGGCAAGCTATGGCTACACCTTC.

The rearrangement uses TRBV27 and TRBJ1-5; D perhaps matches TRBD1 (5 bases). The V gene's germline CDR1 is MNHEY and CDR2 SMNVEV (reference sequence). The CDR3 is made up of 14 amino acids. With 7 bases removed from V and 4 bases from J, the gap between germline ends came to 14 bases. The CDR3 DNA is TGTGCCAGCACTGCTGGGGGAACAAATCAGCCCCAGCATTTT. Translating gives CASTAGGTNQPQHF.

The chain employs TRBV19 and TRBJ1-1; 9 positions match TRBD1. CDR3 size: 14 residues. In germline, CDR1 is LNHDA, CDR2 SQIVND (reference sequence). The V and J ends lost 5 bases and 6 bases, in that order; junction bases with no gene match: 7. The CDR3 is CASSLWTGVSEAFF. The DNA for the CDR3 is TGTGCCAGTAGTCTATGGACAGGGGTCTCTGAAGCTTTCTTT.

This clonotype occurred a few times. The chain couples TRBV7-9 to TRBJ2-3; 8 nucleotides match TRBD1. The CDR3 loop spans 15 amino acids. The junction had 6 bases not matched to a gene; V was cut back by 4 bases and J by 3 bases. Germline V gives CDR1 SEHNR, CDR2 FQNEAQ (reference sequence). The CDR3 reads CASSSFYRGTDTQYF. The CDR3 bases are TGTGCCAGCAGCTCCTTCTACAGGGGGACAGATACGCAGTATTTT.

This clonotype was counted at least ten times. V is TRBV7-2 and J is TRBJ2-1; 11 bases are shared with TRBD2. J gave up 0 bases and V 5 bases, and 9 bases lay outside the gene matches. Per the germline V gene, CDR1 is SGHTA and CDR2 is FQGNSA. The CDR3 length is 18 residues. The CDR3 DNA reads TGTGCCAGCAGCCAACTAGCGGGGGCCGTCTTCTCCTACAATGAGCAGTTCTTC. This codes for CASSQLAGAVFSYNEQFF.

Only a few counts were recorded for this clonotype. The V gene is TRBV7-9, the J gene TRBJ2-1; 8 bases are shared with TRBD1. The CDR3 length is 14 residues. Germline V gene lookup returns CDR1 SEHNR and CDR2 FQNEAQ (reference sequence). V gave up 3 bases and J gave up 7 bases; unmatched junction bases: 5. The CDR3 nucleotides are TGTGCCAGCAGCTTTCAGGGGGCTAGGAATGAGCAGTTCTTC. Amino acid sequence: CASSFQGARNEQFF. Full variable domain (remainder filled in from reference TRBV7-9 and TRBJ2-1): DTGVSQNPRHKITKRGQNVTFRCDPISEHNRLYWYRQTLGQGPEFLTYFQNEAQLEKSRLLSDRFSAERPKGSFSTLEIQRTEQGDSAMYLCASSFQGARNEQFFGPGTRLTVL.

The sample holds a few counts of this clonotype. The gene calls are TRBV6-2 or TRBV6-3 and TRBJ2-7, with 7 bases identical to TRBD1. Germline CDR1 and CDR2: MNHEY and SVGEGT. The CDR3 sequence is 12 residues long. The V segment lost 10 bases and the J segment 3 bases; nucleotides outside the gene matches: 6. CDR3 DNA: TGTGCCACCATGAGGGACAGCTACGAGCAGTACTTC. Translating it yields CATMRDSYEQYF.

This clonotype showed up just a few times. CDR3 nucleotide sequence: TGTGCCAGCATCCTCCCGGGACAGGGATCCACCGGGGGGAATGAGCAGTTCTTC. It is translated as CASILPGQGSTGGNEQFF. V usage is TRBV2 and J usage is TRBJ2-1; 9 positions match TRBD1. Germline V gene data show CDR1 as SNHLY and CDR2 as FYNNEI. This CDR3 is built from 18 residues. V was clipped by 7 bases and J by 7 bases; unmatched bases: 20.

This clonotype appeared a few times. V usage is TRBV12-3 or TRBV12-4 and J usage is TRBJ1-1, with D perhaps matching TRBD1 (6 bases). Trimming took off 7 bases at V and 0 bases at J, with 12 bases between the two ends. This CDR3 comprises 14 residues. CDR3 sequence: CASTGAGLNTEAFF. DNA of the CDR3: TGTGCCAGCACGGGGGCAGGACTGAACACTGAAGCTTTCTTT.

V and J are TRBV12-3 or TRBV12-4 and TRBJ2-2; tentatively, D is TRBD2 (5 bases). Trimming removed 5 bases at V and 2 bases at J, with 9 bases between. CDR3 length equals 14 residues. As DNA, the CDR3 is TGTGCCAGCAGTGTCGGGATCAACACCGGGGAGCTGTTTTTT. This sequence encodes CASSVGINTGELFF.

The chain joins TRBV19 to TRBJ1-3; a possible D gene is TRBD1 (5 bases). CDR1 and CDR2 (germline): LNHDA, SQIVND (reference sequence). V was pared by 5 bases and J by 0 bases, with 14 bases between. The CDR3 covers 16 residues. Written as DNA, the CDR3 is TGTGCCAGTAGTCCCTTCGACAGCTTCTCTGGAAACACCATATATTTT. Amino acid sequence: CASSPFDSFSGNTIYF.

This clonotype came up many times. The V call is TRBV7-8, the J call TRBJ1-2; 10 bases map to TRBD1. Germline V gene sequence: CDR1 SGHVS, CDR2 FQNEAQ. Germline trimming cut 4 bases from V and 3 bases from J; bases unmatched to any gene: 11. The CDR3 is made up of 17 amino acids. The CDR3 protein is CASSSDRGRFSDYGYTF. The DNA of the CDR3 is TGTGCCAGCAGCTCCGACAGGGGGCGCTTCTCTGACTATGGCTACACCTTC.

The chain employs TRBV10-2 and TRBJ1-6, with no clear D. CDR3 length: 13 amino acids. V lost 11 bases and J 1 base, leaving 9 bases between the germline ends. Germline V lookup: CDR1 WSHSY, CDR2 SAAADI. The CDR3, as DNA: TGCGCCGTCACTGGTTCCTATAATTCACCCCTCCACTTT. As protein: CAVTGSYNSPLHF.

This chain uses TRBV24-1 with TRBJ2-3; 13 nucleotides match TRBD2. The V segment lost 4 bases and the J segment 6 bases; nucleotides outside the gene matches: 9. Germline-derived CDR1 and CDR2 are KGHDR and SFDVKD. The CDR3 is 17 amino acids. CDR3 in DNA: TGTGCCACCAGTGACCCACTAGCGGGGGGGAAGACCGATACGCAGTATTTT. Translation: CATSDPLAGGKTDTQYF.

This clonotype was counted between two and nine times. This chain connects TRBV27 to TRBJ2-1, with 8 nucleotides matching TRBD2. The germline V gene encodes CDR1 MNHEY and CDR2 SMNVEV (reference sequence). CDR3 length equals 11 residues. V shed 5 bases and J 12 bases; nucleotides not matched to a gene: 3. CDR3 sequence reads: CASSVAGTQFF. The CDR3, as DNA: TGTGCCAGCAGTGTAGCGGGGACGCAGTTCTTC.

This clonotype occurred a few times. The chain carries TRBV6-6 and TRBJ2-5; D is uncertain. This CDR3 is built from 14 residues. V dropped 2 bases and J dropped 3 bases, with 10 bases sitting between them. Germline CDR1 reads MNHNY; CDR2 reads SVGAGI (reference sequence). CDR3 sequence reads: CASSYPDREETQYF. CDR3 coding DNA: TGTGCCAGCAGTTACCCGGACCGCGAAGAGACCCAGTACTTC.

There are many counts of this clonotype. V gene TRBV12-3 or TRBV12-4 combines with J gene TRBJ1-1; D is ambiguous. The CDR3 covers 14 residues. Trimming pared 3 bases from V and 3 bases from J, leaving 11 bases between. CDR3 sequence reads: CASSLTRWDTEAFF. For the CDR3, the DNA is TGTGCCAGCAGTTTGACCCGGTGGGACACTGAAGCTTTCTTT.

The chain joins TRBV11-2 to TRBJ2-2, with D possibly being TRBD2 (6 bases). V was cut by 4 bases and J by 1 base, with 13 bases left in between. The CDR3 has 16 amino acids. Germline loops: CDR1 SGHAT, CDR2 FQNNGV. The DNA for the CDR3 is TGTGCCAGCAGCTCTGCGGGGCTCCTGAACACCGGGGAGCTGTTTTTT. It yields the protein CASSSAGLLNTGELFF.